These T cell receptor beta chains were read from a single sample in a study of cytomegalovirus exposure and HLA in healthy donors. Profiling relied on immunoSEQ multiplex PCR, and the TCRdb table lists in-frame clones only, not all of them. The sample yields around 90,000 clones, 86% seen once. Sequenced sample: PBMCs. Receptors were obtained from a young man in good health and CMV-seropositive. Both conserved end residues are part of each CDR3. The D gene is left open where the match is weak. Clone size appears in some rows only: once, few, many, or a class for an expanded clone.

V: TRBV9; J: TRBJ1-2; size: .; D: TRBD1; CDR3: CASSVGQDLPYGYTF; DNA: TGTGCCAGCAGCGTTGGACAGGATTTGCCCTATGGCTACACCTTC
V: TRBV7-9; J: TRBJ2-5; size: .; D: TRBD2; CDR3: CASSLGLAEETQYF; DNA: TGTGCCAGCAGCTTGGGACTAGCGGAAGAGACCCAGTACTTC
V: TRBV7-6; J: TRBJ2-5; size: .; D: .; CDR3: CASSEGSEGTQYF; DNA: TGTGCCAGCAGCGAAGGATCGGAGGGGACCCAGTACTTC
V: TRBV6-1; J: TRBJ2-7; size: .; D: .; CDR3: CASSNREISSYEQYF; DNA: TGTGCCAGCAGTAACAGGGAGATTAGCTCCTACGAGCAGTACTTC
V: TRBV7-9; J: TRBJ2-1; size: .; D: .; CDR3: CASNRLAPGEQFF; DNA: TGTGCCAGCAACCGTCTAGCGCCCGGTGAGCAGTTCTTC
V: TRBV28; J: TRBJ1-5; size: .; D: TRBD1; CDR3: CASSFAGQGAQPQHF; DNA: TGTGCCAGCAGTTTTGCGGGACAGGGGGCTCAGCCCCAGCATTTT
V: TRBV9; J: TRBJ2-3; size: .; D: TRBD1; CDR3: CASSADRDRAGTDTQYF; DNA: TGTGCCAGCAGCGCTGACCGGGACAGGGCAGGCACAGATACGCAGTATTTT
V: TRBV10-1; J: TRBJ2-1; size: .; D: TRBD2; CDR3: CASSESGSGRHNEQFF; DNA: TGCGCCAGCAGTGAGTCGGGGAGCGGGAGACACAATGAGCAGTTCTTC
V: TRBV7-9; J: TRBJ2-1; size: once; D: TRBD1; CDR3: CARGTGGSYNEQFF; DNA: TGTGCCAGGGGGACAGGGGGGTCCTACAATGAGCAGTTCTTC
V: TRBV12-5; J: TRBJ2-3; size: .; D: TRBD2; CDR3: CASGLSPLAGTPDTQYF; DNA: TGTGCTAGTGGTTTGTCCCCTCTAGCGGGAACACCCGATACGCAGTATTTT
V: TRBV11-3; J: TRBJ2-7; size: once; D: TRBD1; CDR3: CASSLGGQGFHEQYF; DNA: TGTGCCAGCAGCTTAGGGGGACAGGGTTTTCACGAGCAGTACTTC
V: TRBV19; J: TRBJ2-2; size: .; D: .; CDR3: CASSSGFRSSGELFF; DNA: TGTGCCAGTAGTAGCGGGTTTCGGTCTTCCGGGGAGCTGTTTTTT
V: TRBV5-1; J: TRBJ2-1; size: .; D: .; CDR3: CASSVAYSEQFF; DNA: TGCGCCAGCAGCGTAGCCTATAGTGAGCAGTTCTTC
V: TRBV30; J: TRBJ2-3; size: .; D: .; CDR3: CAWSGQGINIDTQYF; DNA: TGTGCCTGGAGTGGGCAGGGAATTAATATCGATACGCAGTATTTT
V: TRBV6-1; J: TRBJ2-7; size: .; D: TRBD1; CDR3: CASRTGGSYEQYF; DNA: TGTGCCAGCAGGACAGGGGGTTCCTACGAGCAGTACTTC
V: TRBV7-9; J: TRBJ1-1; size: once; D: .; CDR3: CASRPSPEGRGMNTEAFF; DNA: TGTGCCAGCAGACCCAGTCCGGAGGGGAGGGGTATGAACACTGAAGCTTTCTTT
V: TRBV10-3; J: TRBJ2-7; size: .; D: TRBD2; CDR3: CAISDGTSGDEQYF; DNA: TGTGCCATCAGTGATGGAACTAGCGGGGACGAGCAGTACTTC
V: TRBV4-1; J: TRBJ2-5; size: .; D: TRBD2; CDR3: CASSRRTSVGETQYF; DNA: TGCGCCAGCAGCCGGAGGACTAGCGTGGGGGAGACCCAGTACTTC
V: TRBV30; J: TRBJ2-5; size: .; D: .; CDR3: CAWTLGETQYF; DNA: TGTGCCTGGACCCTAGGAGAGACCCAGTACTTC
V: TRBV7-2; J: TRBJ1-5; size: .; D: .; CDR3: CASSLVGHWHRGGNQPQHF; DNA: TGTGCCAGCAGCTTAGTTGGACATTGGCATCGGGGGGGCAATCAGCCCCAGCATTTT
V: TRBV9; J: TRBJ2-5; size: .; D: .; CDR3: CASSVGGTIQETQYF; DNA: TGTGCCAGCAGCGTAGGGGGCACCATCCAAGAGACCCAGTACTTC
V: TRBV7-9; J: TRBJ2-2; size: .; D: TRBD2; CDR3: CASSSRAGGTTNTGELFF; DNA: TGTGCCAGCAGCTCCCGGGCCGGAGGGACTACAAACACCGGGGAGCTGTTTTTT
V: TRBV5-5; J: TRBJ1-4; size: .; D: .; CDR3: CASSLEMTDNEKLFF; DNA: TGTGCCAGCAGCTTAGAGATGACAGATAATGAAAAACTGTTTTTT
V: TRBV10-1; J: TRBJ2-2; size: .; D: TRBD2; CDR3: CASSENAGLGRHTGELFF; DNA: TGCGCCAGCAGTGAGAATGCGGGACTAGGGCGTCACACCGGGGAGCTGTTTTTT
V: TRBV7-2; J: TRBJ1-5; size: .; D: .; CDR3: CASSLYNQPQHF; DNA: TGTGCCAGCAGCCTTTACAATCAGCCCCAGCATTTT
V: TRBV18; J: TRBJ1-2; size: once; D: TRBD1; CDR3: CASSQGQGASGYTF; DNA: TGTGCCAGCTCTCAAGGACAGGGGGCCTCTGGCTACACCTTC
V: TRBV19; J: TRBJ1-5; size: .; D: TRBD1; CDR3: CASGDRVDQPQHF; DNA: TGTGCCAGTGGGGACAGGGTTGATCAGCCCCAGCATTTT
V: TRBV29-1; J: TRBJ2-7; size: .; D: .; CDR3: CSASGRSYEQYF; DNA: TGCAGCGCTTCCGGGAGATCCTACGAGCAGTACTTC
V: TRBV7-7; J: TRBJ2-1; size: few; D: TRBD2; CDR3: CASSLAGPLSSYNEQFF; DNA: TGTGCTAGCAGCTTAGCGGGGCCGCTGAGCTCCTACAATGAGCAGTTCTTC
V: TRBV19; J: TRBJ2-5; size: .; D: TRBD2; CDR3: CASSIGLAGDIQETQYF; DNA: TGTGCCAGTAGTATCGGACTAGCGGGAGACATCCAAGAGACCCAGTACTTC
V: TRBV28; J: TRBJ2-6; size: .; D: TRBD1; CDR3: CASSLGQGTGANVLTF; DNA: TGTGCCAGCAGTTTAGGACAGGGTACCGGGGCCAACGTCCTGACTTTC
V: TRBV21-1; J: TRBJ2-7; size: .; D: .; CDR3: CASSKAGRISQTYEQYF; DNA: TGTGCCAGCAGCAAAGCTGGGCGTATCTCACAGACCTACGAGCAGTACTTC
V: TRBV4-1; J: TRBJ2-1; size: few; D: TRBD2; CDR3: CASSVRTSGLFGNEQFF; DNA: TGCGCCAGCAGCGTCAGGACTAGCGGGCTTTTCGGGAATGAGCAGTTCTTC
V: TRBV27; J: TRBJ1-2; size: .; D: .; CDR3: CASRRTENNYGYTF; DNA: TGTGCCAGCAGACGTACAGAGAATAACTATGGCTACACCTTC
V: TRBV5-6; J: TRBJ2-3; size: once; D: .; CDR3: CASSVQIAYTDTQYF; DNA: TGTGCCAGCAGCGTGCAGATAGCGTACACAGATACGCAGTATTTT
V: TRBV27; J: TRBJ2-3; size: .; D: .; CDR3: CASSLRRSTDTQYF; DNA: TGTGCCAGCAGTTTAAGGAGGAGCACAGATACGCAGTATTTT